A single sample gave rise to the 20 T cell receptor beta chains below, sequenced in a study of cytomegalovirus exposure and HLA in healthy donors. The table came from immunoSEQ multiplex PCR; TCRdb's copy has only in-frame clones and leaves some out. Here the sample spans 150,000 to 200,000 clones, 75% to 95% being singletons. The sequencing input was PBMCs. These receptors all come from a woman under 30 in good health and CMV-seropositive.

The J gene is TRBJ2-1, the V gene TRBV28, with 7 bases identical to TRBD2. The germline gives CDR1 MDHEN, CDR2 SYDVKM. The V and J ends lost 1 base and 9 bases, in that order; junction bases with no gene match: 12. The CDR3 has 16 amino acids. The CDR3 DNA is TGTGCCAGCAGTTTATTTCCGGGCGGGAGAAGGATTGAGCAGTTCTTC. It yields the protein CASSLFPGGRRIEQFF.

The chain couples TRBV27 to TRBJ2-1; 11 bases line up with TRBD2. Trimming at V came to 6 bases and at J to 7 bases, leaving 14 bases not matched to a gene. The CDR3 consists of 17 residues. CDR1 and CDR2 from the germline V gene are MNHEY and SMNVEV (reference sequence). The CDR3 DNA is TGTGCCAGCAGCCCCGCCCGACTAGCGGGATTAGCTAATGAGCAGTTCTTC. Amino acids: CASSPARLAGLANEQFF.

V usage is TRBV7-2 and J usage is TRBJ2-2; TRBD2 agrees at 11 bases. This CDR3 has 16 amino acids. Germline CDR1 reads SGHTA; CDR2 reads FQGNSA. V dropped 4 bases and J dropped 4; count of bases not matched to a gene: 5. CDR3 sequence: CASSSPGLAVTGELFF. The CDR3 region has the DNA TGTGCCAGCAGCTCTCCGGGACTAGCGGTCACCGGGGAGCTGTTTTTT.

The chain joins TRBV4-1 to TRBJ1-2, with a possible D match to TRBD1 (6 bases). CDR1 is MGHRA, CDR2 YSYEKL, per germline. This CDR3 contains 14 residues. V was pared by 6 bases and J by 0 bases, with 11 bases between. The CDR3 nucleotides read TGCGCCAGCAGTCCGACAGGAGCTAACTATGGCTACACCTTC. It yields the protein CASSPTGANYGYTF.

The genes are TRBV2 and TRBJ2-2; the D gene is possibly TRBD1 (7 bases). Germline V gene lookup returns CDR1 SNHLY and CDR2 FYNNEI. Trimming left V 11 bases short and J 3 bases short, with 16 bases between. The CDR3 is made up of 14 amino acids. The CDR3 sequence is CAGRPRGDTGELFF. The CDR3 nucleotides read TGTGCCGGGCGCCCCAGGGGGGACACCGGGGAGCTGTTTTTT.

The chain combines TRBV6-6 with TRBJ2-5; no reliable D call. V lost 8 bases and J lost 2, with 9 bases in between. The CDR3 consists of 12 residues. From germline, CDR1 is MNHNY and CDR2 SVGAGI (reference sequence). This CDR3 reads CASGRTQETQYF. The CDR3 DNA sequence: TGTGCCAGCGGGCGAACTCAAGAGACCCAGTACTTC.

The chain joins TRBV2 to TRBJ1-2; tentatively, D is TRBD1 (5 bases). This CDR3 spans 16 amino acids. Germline lookup yields CDR1 SNHLY and CDR2 FYNNEI. Between the trimmed V and J ends, which lost 4 bases and 0 bases, there was a span of 15 bases. The CDR3 sequence: CASSGGGQPPNYGYTF. In nucleotides, the CDR3 is TGTGCCAGCAGTGGCGGGGGTCAACCTCCTAACTATGGCTACACCTTC.

This clone was found a few times. The chain carries TRBV19 and TRBJ2-7, with D possibly matching TRBD2 (5 bases). The CDR3 covers 13 residues. Between the trimmed V and J ends, which lost 3 bases and 3 bases, there was a span of 9 bases. Germline V CDR1 and CDR2: LNHDA, SQIVND (reference sequence). CDR3 sequence: CASSMARDYEQYF. The CDR3 region has the DNA TGTGCCAGTAGTATGGCGAGGGACTACGAGCAGTACTTC.

The rearrangement uses TRBV6-1 and TRBJ2-1, with D unclear. In germline, CDR1 is MNHNS, CDR2 SASEGT. The CDR3 covers 14 residues. Trimming took 4 bases from V and 5 from J, leaving 12 bases between them. Here the CDR3 DNA reads TGTGCCAGCAGTGGTGGCTTTTTGGACAATGAGCAGTTCTTC. Translating gives CASSGGFLDNEQFF.

This chain links TRBV5-5 with TRBJ1-5; D is unresolved. The germline gives CDR1 SGHKS, CDR2 YYEKEE (reference sequence). The CDR3 extends over 15 amino acids. Between the trimmed V and J ends, which lost 4 bases and 3 bases, there was a span of 14 bases. CDR3: CASSPGEVLNQPQHF. DNA for the CDR3: TGTGCCAGCAGCCCCGGTGAGGTACTCAATCAGCCCCAGCATTTT.

As regards this clone: At the DNA level, this CDR3 is encoded by other sequences in the same sample as well. The chain links TRBV27 to TRBJ2-7; 16 positions match TRBD2. CDR3 size: 16 residues. J lost 3 bases, V lost 3 bases, and 2 bases had no gene match. Per germline, CDR1 MNHEY and CDR2 SMNVEV (reference sequence). The CDR3 spells CASSLGLAGGLYEQYF. The CDR3 DNA reads TGTGCCAGCAGTTTGGGACTAGCGGGGGGGCTCTACGAGCAGTACTTC.

This clone has more than one count but fewer than ten. The gene calls are TRBV30 and TRBJ2-3, with D tentatively TRBD2 (6 bases). Looked up from germline, CDR1 is GTSNPN and CDR2 is SVGIG (reference sequence). This CDR3 spans 15 amino acids. V was clipped by 1 base and J by 2 bases, with 13 bases between them. The CDR3 bases are TGTGCCTGGAGTGCTAATAGCGGCCCCACAGATACGCAGTATTTT. Translating gives CAWSANSGPTDTQYF.

The chain is built from TRBV14 and TRBJ2-5, with D uncertain. The CDR3 extends over 13 amino acids. V lost 3 bases, J lost 0 bases, and 5 bases lay in between. Germline-derived CDR1 and CDR2 are SGHDN and FVKESK. The DNA for the CDR3 is TGTGCCAGCAGCCATATCTACCAAGAGACCCAGTACTTC. Protein product: CASSHIYQETQYF.

This chain links TRBV29-1 with TRBJ2-2; D is possibly TRBD1 (6 bases). Trimming took off 6 bases at V and 5 bases at J, with 16 bases between the two ends. Germline values: CDR1 SQVTM, CDR2 ANQGSEA. CDR3 length: 14 residues. The CDR3 DNA reads as TGCAGCGTGACTCCCAGGGGTCGAACCGGGGAGCTGTTTTTT. Translated, it gives CSVTPRGRTGELFF.

This chain links TRBV4-3 with TRBJ2-3; D might be TRBD2 (5 bases). The V gene's germline CDR1 is LGHNA and CDR2 YSLEER. V lost 0 bases and J lost 6, with 10 bases in between. The CDR3 extends over 14 amino acids. CDR3 protein: CASSQDRGWDTQYF. CDR3 nucleotides: TGCGCCAGCAGCCAAGATCGGGGTTGGGATACGCAGTATTTT.

The chain joins TRBV28 to TRBJ2-5, with TRBD2 identical over 8 bases. The CDR3 covers 15 residues. Germline V lookup: CDR1 MDHEN, CDR2 SYDVKM. The V segment lost 11 bases and the J segment 5 bases; nucleotides outside the gene matches: 16. In DNA form, the CDR3 reads TGTGCCGTCCAAAGCGGGAGAAATTGGGGGGAGACCCAGTACTTC. Translation: CAVQSGRNWGETQYF.

The chain uses TRBV9 and TRBJ2-1; D may be TRBD2 (6 bases). Germline CDR1 reads SGDLS; CDR2 reads YYNGEE. V dropped 2 bases and J dropped 5 bases, with 14 bases sitting between them. The CDR3 is 15 residues long. In DNA form, the CDR3 reads TGTGCCAGCAGCGTTCGCGGGGTTTCTAACAATGAGCAGTTCTTC. It is translated as CASSVRGVSNNEQFF.

The rearrangement joins TRBV28 to TRBJ1-5; no clear D gene. Trimming removed 10 bases from V and 3 bases from J, with 16 bases in between. CDR3 length equals 14 residues. From germline, CDR1 is MDHEN and CDR2 SYDVKM. CDR3 bases: TGTGCCACCGGGGTGCAGAGCCCCAATCAGCCCCAGCATTTT. It specifies CATGVQSPNQPQHF.

The chain couples TRBV4-2 to TRBJ1-1; unclear D gene. V lost 1 base to trimming and J lost 1 base, with 7 bases between them. Germline V gene lookup returns CDR1 LGHNA and CDR2 YNFKEQ. The CDR3 loop spans 14 amino acids. The CDR3 DNA reads as TGTGCCAGCAGCCAAGGAGGCGGGAACACTGAAGCTTTCTTT. It codes for CASSQGGGNTEAFF.

The chain combines TRBV10-3 with TRBJ2-1, with 14 bases identical to TRBD2. Trimming took 6 bases from V and 0 from J; bases not matched to a gene: 7. Germline CDR1 ENHRY, CDR2 SYGVKD. This CDR3 has 18 residues. This CDR3 reads CAISPTSGGASSYNEQFF. The CDR3 DNA reads TGTGCCATCAGCCCGACTAGCGGGGGGGCCAGCTCCTACAATGAGCAGTTCTTC.